Below are 17 T cell receptor beta chains sequenced from a single sample in a study of blood T cells in healthy people across ages. Combining a sample-barcoded 5' primer with a J-beta primer mix, a second PCR ran for roughly 6 to 12 cycles. TCRdb reanalysed the 5' RACE reads using MiXCR and keeps one entry per CDR3 protein. The sample lists about 510,000 distinct CDR3 sequences, roughly a quarter occurring once. This sample was also put to use in a study of T cells of mothers and their children.

Sequencing input: blood. These receptors all come from a boy under 10 years old in good health.

The rearrangement joins TRBV10-3 to TRBJ2-4; D gene ambiguous. CDR1 and CDR2 from the germline V gene are ENHRY and SYGVKD. Trimming took off 4 bases at V and 9 bases at J, with 16 bases between the two ends. The CDR3 spans 14 residues. CDR3 sequence reads: CAISVRANEGIQYF. CDR3 in DNA: TGTGCCATCAGTGTAAGGGCCAATGAAGGCATTCAGTACTTC.

This clonotype showed up just a few times. This chain joins TRBV7-9 and TRBJ2-2; TRBD2 aligns across 12 bases. V lost 4 bases to trimming and J lost 4 bases; unmatched junction nucleotides: 4. Germline V lookup: CDR1 SEHNR, CDR2 FQNEAQ (reference sequence). CDR3 length equals 16 residues. The DNA of the CDR3 is TGTGCCAGCAGCTCGGGACTAGCGGGCATCACCGGGGAGCTGTTTTTT. Its protein product is CASSSGLAGITGELFF.

The chain links TRBV25-1 to TRBJ1-3, with D possibly TRBD1 on 5 matching bases. Germline CDR1 and CDR2: MGHDK and SYGVNS. This CDR3 has 17 residues. Trimming pared 2 bases from V and 0 bases from J, leaving 14 bases between. The CDR3 here is CASSESDTGVSGNTIYF. The CDR3 nucleotides are TGTGCCAGCAGTGAAAGCGACACAGGTGTCTCTGGAAACACCATATATTTT.

This clonotype was detected a few times. The chain recombines TRBV29-1 with TRBJ2-5; D call uncertain. Germline V gene sequence: CDR1 SQVTM, CDR2 ANQGSEA. This CDR3 region has 11 residues. The germline V and J ends were trimmed by 6 bases and 4 bases, with 9 bases remaining between them. CDR3 residues: CSVDLPETQYF. The CDR3 nucleotides read TGCAGCGTGGATCTACCAGAGACCCAGTACTTC. The whole variable domain, remainder taken from reference TRBV29-1 and TRBJ2-5, is SAVISQKPSRDICQRGTSLTIQCQVDSQVTMMFWYRQQPGQSLTLIATANQGSEATYESGFVIDKFPISRPNLTFSTLTVSNMSPEDSSIYLCSVDLPETQYFGPGTRLLVL.

The CDR3 sequence is CSVEGLAGADLSEQYF. In DNA form, the CDR3 reads TGCAGCGTTGAAGGGCTAGCGGGAGCGGACCTCTCCGAGCAGTACTTC. The rearrangement uses TRBV29-1 and TRBJ2-5; 10 bases agree with TRBD2. The DNA end favors TRBJ2-7, so the J call may be wrong. The CDR3 covers 16 residues. The V gene's germline CDR1 is SQVTM and CDR2 ANQGSEA.

The chain is built from TRBV5-1 and TRBJ2-5; D remains ambiguous. The tail of the sequence fits TRBJ2-7 better, so the J call may be wrong. This CDR3 is 14 amino acids long. The germline CDR1 and CDR2 sequences are SGHRS and YFSETQ. CDR3 amino acids: CASSTGLGLYEQYF. CDR3 DNA sequence: TGCGCCAGTTCGACCGGGTTAGGGCTCTACGAGCAGTACTTC.

The gene calls are TRBV25-1 and TRBJ2-1; 8 positions agree with TRBD1. The J call may be mistaken, given a closer DNA end match to TRBJ2-5. The germline V gene has CDR1 MGHDK and CDR2 SYGVNS. This CDR3 spans 15 amino acids. The CDR3 coding sequence is TGTGCCAGCAGTGATCCCGCAGGGGGCGGAGAGACCCAGTACTTC. Its protein is CASSDPAGGGETQYF.

The table lists this clonotype with a few counts. V gene TRBV4-2 combines with J gene TRBJ2-1, with D possibly being TRBD2 (6 bases). V lost 2 bases to trimming and J lost 0 bases, with 14 bases between them. Germline loops: CDR1 LGHNA, CDR2 YNFKEQ. The CDR3 totals 17 residues. The CDR3 nucleotides read TGTGCCAGCAGCCAACTCCTAGCGAAGAGCTCCTACAATGAGCAGTTCTTC. This sequence encodes CASSQLLAKSSYNEQFF.

V is TRBV4-3 and J is TRBJ2-5; a possible D gene is TRBD1 (6 bases). Looked up from germline, CDR1 is LGHNA and CDR2 is YSLEER. The CDR3 runs to 14 residues. V gave up 1 base and J gave up 4 bases, with 10 bases separating them. The CDR3: CASSQAAGVETQYF. The CDR3 DNA follows: TGCGCCAGCAGCCAAGCGGCAGGGGTAGAGACCCAGTACTTC.

This clonotype has a handful of counts. The genes are TRBV4-2 and TRBJ2-1, with 11 nucleotides matching TRBD2. The J segment lost 5 bases and the V segment lost 3 bases, leaving 3 bases of the junction unmatched. The CDR3 consists of 15 residues. Germline V lookup: CDR1 LGHNA, CDR2 YNFKEQ. CDR3 residues: CASSHLAGGNNEQFF. As DNA, the CDR3 is TGTGCCAGCAGCCATCTAGCGGGGGGAAACAATGAGCAGTTCTTC.

As for this clonotype: The missing conserved phenylalanine or tryptophan at the end of this CDR3 makes a read error likely. This chain's CDR3 is CASSQQGRPSYEQYL. The CDR3 DNA reads as TGTGCCAGCAGCCAACAGGGAAGACCTTCCTACGAGCAGTACCTC. The V and J genes are TRBV3-1 and TRBJ2-7; tentatively, D is TRBD1 (5 bases). Germline V gives CDR1 LGHDT, CDR2 YNNKEL (reference sequence). This CDR3 contains 15 residues. Trimming took 2 bases from V and 1 from J, leaving 12 bases between them.

The chain has TRBV6-5 and TRBJ2-7, with D possibly being TRBD1 (6 bases). Germline V gene data show CDR1 as MNHEY and CDR2 as SVGAGI. This CDR3 is 13 amino acids long. Trimming cost V 5 bases and J 3 bases, with 11 bases left between them. CDR3 region: CASSTGQNYEQYF. The DNA for the CDR3 is TGTGCCAGCAGTACTGGACAGAACTACGAGCAGTACTTC.

In the case of this clonotype: It may be a read error: a sequence one base away is much more abundant. The chain recombines TRBV6-6 with TRBJ1-2; 12 nucleotides align to TRBD1. J gave up 10 bases and V 0 bases, and 6 bases lay outside the gene matches. The germline V gene encodes CDR1 MNHNY and CDR2 SVGAGI (reference sequence). The CDR3 length is 15 residues. CDR3 DNA: TGTGCCAGCAGTTACTCGGGGACAGGGGGCAATGACTACACCTTC. Its protein is CASSYSGTGGNDYTF.

The chain combines TRBV7-6 with TRBJ1-6, with D perhaps matching TRBD1 (6 bases). The CDR3 runs to 16 residues. The ends were cut back, 0 bases at V and 2 bases at J, with 8 bases in the middle. The V gene's germline CDR1 is SGHVS and CDR2 FNYEAQ. The CDR3 DNA is TGTGCCAGCAGCTTAGCACAGGGACCCTATAATTCACCCCTCCACTTT. Protein sequence: CASSLAQGPYNSPLHF.

This clonotype was seen a handful of times. Compared with germline, one end of the junction differs, possibly owing to a read error. The CDR3 sequence is CASSLVEASGQETQYF. The CDR3 DNA reads TGCGCCAGCAGCTTAGTTGAGGCTAGCGGACAAGAGACCCAGTACTTC. The chain recombines TRBV7-8 with TRBJ2-5; 7 bases align to TRBD2. The CDR3 is 16 amino acids. The germline gives CDR1 SGHVS, CDR2 FQNEAQ.

This clonotype was counted only a few times. This chain links TRBV5-1 with TRBJ1-3; 9 nucleotides line up with TRBD1. After removal of 3 bases from V and 0 bases from J, the junction contained 4 bases not matched to a gene. CDR3 size: 16 residues. CDR1 and CDR2 (germline): SGHRS, YFSETQ. CDR3 nucleotide sequence: TGCGCCAGCAGCTGGGGGACAGGGTCCTCTGGAAACACCATATATTTT. Translating gives CASSWGTGSSGNTIYF.

This sequence joins TRBV7-6 and TRBJ2-5, with no clear D. This CDR3 is built from 13 residues. The germline V gene has CDR1 SGHVS and CDR2 FNYEAQ. V lost 1 base to trimming and J lost 4 bases, with 7 bases between them. The CDR3: CASSLEVSETQYF. CDR3 in DNA: TGTGCCAGCAGCTTAGAGGTGTCAGAGACCCAGTACTTC.